The 20 T cell receptor beta chains below come from one sample, sequenced in a study of blood T cells in healthy people across ages. Primed by a sample-barcoded 5' primer and a J-beta primer mix, a second PCR proceeded for roughly 7 to 12 cycles. TCRdb recomputed calls from the 5' RACE reads with MiXCR, one row per CDR3 protein. The sample carries roughly 1 million distinct CDR3 sequences, 20% to 25% recorded once. This sample also appeared in a second study, on T cells of mothers and their children.

Sequenced sample: blood. These receptors all come from a girl between 2 and 10 years old in good health.

V usage is TRBV10-3 and J usage is TRBJ1-5; tentatively, D is TRBD1 (5 bases). V was trimmed by 8 bases and J by 9 bases, leaving 23 bases between them. The length of the CDR3 is 15 residues. Per germline, CDR1 ENHRY and CDR2 SYGVKD. The CDR3, as DNA: TGTGCCATCGCTGGATTTGGGGACCCTGAGTCGCCCCAGCATTTT. It encodes CAIAGFGDPESPQHF.

The J gene is TRBJ2-5, the V gene TRBV5-1; 10 nucleotides match TRBD2. The length of the CDR3 is 11 residues. Germline V gene data show CDR1 as SGHRS and CDR2 as YFSETQ. The V gene end was trimmed by 7 bases and the J gene end by 14 bases; junction bases not matched to a gene: 8. CDR3 bases: TGCGCCAGCGCAGGAGGGACTAGCGTATACTTC. Residues: CASAGGTSVYF.

The sample holds many counts of this clonotype. This sequence joins TRBV6-2 or TRBV6-3 and TRBJ2-5; D call uncertain. The CDR3 extends over 11 amino acids. Germline V gene sequence: CDR1 MNHEY, CDR2 SVGEGT. The V gene lost 6 bases and the J gene lost 5 bases, with 7 bases spanning the gap. CDR3 sequence reads: CASRVGETQYF. The CDR3 DNA reads TGTGCCAGCAGGGTCGGGGAGACCCAGTACTTC.

This clonotype was seen more than once but under ten times. This chain connects TRBV20-1 to TRBJ1-4; no clear D gene. Germline-derived CDR1 and CDR2 are DFQATT and SNEGSKA (reference sequence). Trimming cost V 0 bases and J 7 bases, with 9 bases left between them. The CDR3 extends over 13 amino acids. The CDR3 loop is CSARDLKTEKLFF. CDR3 nucleotide sequence: TGCAGTGCTAGAGATTTGAAGACTGAAAAACTGTTTTTT.

V gene TRBV12-3 or TRBV12-4 combines with J gene TRBJ2-3; the D is unclear. The germline V and J ends were trimmed by 6 bases and 14 bases, with 18 bases remaining between them. CDR3 length equals 12 residues. The CDR3 spells CASSYRAQRVYF. For the CDR3, the DNA is TGTGCCAGCAGCTACCGGGCCCAAAGGGTGTATTTT.

This clonotype has a handful of counts. The rearrangement joins TRBV7-9 to TRBJ2-3, with unresolved D. The CDR3 consists of 15 residues. Trimming cost V 2 bases and J 2 bases, with 11 bases left between them. Germline V lookup: CDR1 SEHNR, CDR2 FQNEAQ (reference sequence). CDR3 in amino acids: CASSLNPGVTDTQYF. In DNA form, the CDR3 reads TGTGCCAGCAGCTTAAATCCGGGCGTCACAGATACGCAGTATTTT.

This clonotype showed up just a few times. V gene TRBV12-3 or TRBV12-4 combines with J gene TRBJ1-2; 9 bases are shared with TRBD1. The CDR3 covers 14 residues. The V segment lost 7 bases and the J segment 6 bases; nucleotides outside the gene matches: 9. The CDR3 nucleotides read TGTGCCAGCACCGGCCGGGACAGGGTGGATGGCTACACCTTC. Encoded protein: CASTGRDRVDGYTF.

The chain has TRBV7-2 and TRBJ2-3; a possible D gene is TRBD1 (5 bases). Germline assignment: CDR1 SGHTA and CDR2 FQGNSA. With 5 bases removed from V and 2 bases from J, the gap between germline ends came to 11 bases. The length of the CDR3 is 14 residues. The CDR3 coding sequence is TGTGCCAGCAGCAGACAGACCTTCACAGATACGCAGTATTTT. This encodes CASSRQTFTDTQYF. Based on the CDR3 plus reference TRBV7-2 and TRBJ2-3, the full variable domain is GAGVSQSPSNKVTEKGKDVELRCDPISGHTALYWYRQSLGQGLEFLIYFQGNSAPDKSGLPSDRFSAERTGGSVSTLTIQRTQQEDSAVYLCASSRQTFTDTQYFGPGTRLTVL.

This clonotype was counted only a few times. The V call is TRBV4-3, the J call TRBJ1-2, with 7 bases matching TRBD1. CDR1 is LGHNA, CDR2 YSLEER, per germline. V shed 0 bases and J 6 bases; nucleotides not matched to a gene: 10. This CDR3 has 16 amino acids. The CDR3 is CASSQDPRQGANGYTF. The DNA for the CDR3 is TGCGCCAGCAGCCAAGATCCCCGACAGGGCGCGAATGGCTACACCTTC.

The rearrangement links TRBV29-1 to TRBJ2-5, with unresolved D. The V gene's germline CDR1 is SQVTM and CDR2 ANQGSEA. V lost 2 bases and J 1 base, leaving 14 bases between the germline ends. This CDR3 comprises 15 residues. The CDR3 region has the DNA TGCAGCGTTGAAAGGGCAGACGACTTCCAAGAGACCCAGTACTTC. The encoded protein is CSVERADDFQETQYF.

The V call is TRBV9, the J call TRBJ2-1; 8 nucleotides align to TRBD2. Germline V gene lookup returns CDR1 SGDLS and CDR2 YYNGEE. Trimming at V came to 4 bases and at J to 8 bases, leaving 11 bases not matched to a gene. This CDR3 region has 15 residues. The CDR3 DNA is TGTGCCAGCAGCTTGAGCGGGACTAGTGGCGATGAGCAGTTCTTC. Residues: CASSLSGTSGDEQFF.

This clonotype was counted a few times. The chain combines TRBV3-1 with TRBJ2-7, with TRBD1 as a possible D gene (6 bases). Between the trimmed V and J ends, which lost 3 bases and 0 bases, there was a span of 9 bases. Germline V gives CDR1 LGHDT, CDR2 YNNKEL (reference sequence). The CDR3 covers 14 residues. CDR3 in DNA: TGTGCCAGCAGCCACAGCAGGGGCTCCTACGAGCAGTACTTC. This translates into CASSHSRGSYEQYF.

This chain uses TRBV4-3 with TRBJ2-5; 8 bases line up with TRBD1. The better agreement between TRBJ2-1 and the DNA end casts doubt on the J call. CDR1 and CDR2 from the germline V gene are LGHNA and YSLEER. The CDR3 sequence is 15 residues long. CDR3 nucleotide sequence: TGCGCCAGCAGCCAAGAAATTGCGACAGGGGATGAGCAGTTCTTC. Its protein is CASSQEIATGDEQFF.

The V gene is TRBV6-5, the J gene TRBJ2-5; D is perhaps TRBD2 (5 bases). The DNA end favors TRBJ2-1, so the J call may be wrong. Looked up from germline, CDR1 is MNHEY and CDR2 is SVGAGI. The CDR3 extends over 12 amino acids. CDR3: CASSYNRGEQFF. The CDR3 bases are TGTGCCAGCAGTTACAACCGGGGTGAGCAGTTCTTC.

The chain joins TRBV5-1 to TRBJ1-5, with D perhaps TRBD1 (6 bases). From germline, CDR1 is SGHRS and CDR2 YFSETQ. There are 15 residues in the CDR3. V lost 0 bases and J 7 bases, leaving 14 bases between the germline ends. This chain's CDR3 is CASSLGWGGDQPQHF. The CDR3 DNA is TGCGCCAGCAGCTTGGGATGGGGGGGCGACCAGCCCCAGCATTTT.

The gene calls are TRBV29-1 and TRBJ1-1, with a weak D call TRBD1 (6 bases). This CDR3 contains 12 residues. V was trimmed by 7 bases and J by 4 bases, leaving 13 bases between them. The germline V gene encodes CDR1 SQVTM and CDR2 ANQGSEA. The CDR3 DNA reads TGCAGCGGTTACAGGGAAGGCACTGAAGCTTTCTTT. Its translation: CSGYREGTEAFF.

On this clonotype itself: Relative to the germline gene, one junction end is altered; a read error may explain this. The chain joins TRBV27 to TRBJ2-4, with 7 bases identical to TRBD1. CDR1 and CDR2 (germline): MNHEY, SMNVEV (reference sequence). The CDR3 sequence is 13 residues long. In DNA form, the CDR3 reads TGTACCAGCAGTAACGACAGGGTGCACATTCAGTACTTC. The encoded protein is CTSSNDRVHIQYF.

J is TRBJ1-2 and V is TRBV12-3 or TRBV12-4; D uncertain. With 0 bases removed from V and 8 bases from J, the gap between germline ends came to 19 bases. This CDR3 is built from 16 residues. DNA of the CDR3: TGTGCCAGCAGTTTAGCCCAGGCTCCAGAGGGAGGGGGCTACACCTTC. This translates into CASSLAQAPEGGGYTF.

V and J are TRBV6-5 and TRBJ2-7; D perhaps matches TRBD1 (5 bases). The CDR3 runs 14 residues. The ends were cut back, 2 bases at V and 2 bases at J, with 10 bases in the middle. Per the germline V gene, CDR1 is MNHEY and CDR2 is SVGAGI. This CDR3 reads CASSYTRTPYEQYF. The CDR3 bases are TGTGCCAGCAGTTACACCAGGACACCCTACGAGCAGTACTTC.

This clonotype appeared a few times. The chain employs TRBV12-3 or TRBV12-4 and TRBJ2-2; D call uncertain. V shed 3 bases and J shed 6 bases, with 5 bases lying between them. There are 12 residues in the CDR3. The CDR3 DNA is TGTGCCAGCAGTTTCGCCCCCGGGGAGCTGTTTTTT. As protein: CASSFAPGELFF.